This T cell receptor (beta chain) was recorded in a study of cytomegalovirus exposure and HLA in healthy donors. Comments on this clone: As yet, its antigen is unknown.

Trimming removed 4 bases from V and 2 bases from J; junction bases left unmatched: 7. CDR1 is SGHNT and CDR2 is YYREEE in the germline V gene (reference sequence). The CDR3 is 15 residues long. Primers: 60 Vbeta forward and 13 Jbeta reverse. Repertoires were generated with immunoSEQ multiplex PCR, while TCRdb's copy carries only in-frame clones and drops some. The table includes around 100,000 clones, 75% detected once. These donors counted as nominally healthy when sampled, but unrecorded immune exposures were likely. Study observations and caveats: In an earlier analysis, in approximately 570 donors, most V segments appeared productive either ~87% or ~30% of the time. Later on, a genetic analysis was performed. It linked a missense variant in DCLRE1C with V- and J-gene trimming of TCR beta. The authors judged a highly shared variant cluster likely a sequencing artifact.

The sequencing input was PBMCs. This receptor was taken from a man aged 45-65 years in good health and CMV-seronegative. The chain couples TRBV5-4 to TRBJ2-3, with 7 bases lining up with TRBD2. CDR3 bases: TGTGCCAGCAGCCCGGGACTAACCCTCACAGATACGCAGTATTTT. Its protein product is CASSPGLTLTDTQYF.